Shown below are 15 T cell receptor beta chains from a single sample sequenced in a study of blood T cell repertoires in COVID-19. TCRdb's copy holds only in-frame clones and misses some; the assay was immunoSEQ multiplex PCR. This sample has 200,000 to 250,000 clones, with 82% found just once. The sample taken for sequencing was PBMCs or T cells enriched from blood (not recorded which). The source of these receptors is a woman aged 60 to 75 who had recovered from COVID-19.

The chain combines TRBV19 with TRBJ1-5; 9 bases align to TRBD1. J lost 10 bases, V lost 3 bases, and 10 bases had no gene match. This CDR3 is built from 15 residues. Looked up from germline, CDR1 is LNHDA and CDR2 is SQIVND (reference sequence). CDR3 coding DNA: TGTGCCAGTAGTATTACCGGGACAGGGTCCTCCCCCCAGCATTTT. Translation: CASSITGTGSSPQHF.

The chain recombines TRBV27 with TRBJ1-1; no reliable D call. V was shortened by 4 bases and J by 4 bases, with 13 bases between the two germline ends. The CDR3 loop spans 14 amino acids. CDR1 and CDR2 from the germline V gene are MNHEY and SMNVEV (reference sequence). The CDR3 DNA is TGTGCCAGCAGTTCCCCCGGCTGGGCCACTGAAGCTTTCTTT. This translates into CASSSPGWATEAFF.

The chain is built from TRBV7-9 and TRBJ1-2, with D possibly being TRBD1 (6 bases). Germline V gene data show CDR1 as SEHNR and CDR2 as FQNEAQ (reference sequence). There are 14 residues in the CDR3. V gave up 5 bases and J gave up 7 bases, with 17 bases separating them. As DNA, the CDR3 is TGTGCCAGCAGCGGATTCTACAGGGCGGCTGGCTACACCTTC. Translating it yields CASSGFYRAAGYTF.

The chain has TRBV7-2 and TRBJ1-2; TRBD1 matches at 10 bases. The CDR3 has 17 amino acids. Germline CDR1 and CDR2: SGHTA and FQGNSA. V shed 5 bases, J shed 8 bases, and the junction held 17 bases outside the gene matches. The CDR3 loop is CASSPSTRTGGHHGYTF. DNA for the CDR3: TGTGCCAGCAGCCCCTCCACCCGGACAGGGGGTCATCACGGCTACACCTTC.

The V call is TRBV29-1, the J call TRBJ2-2, with 9 positions matching TRBD1. The trim removed 8 bases at V and 4 bases at J, leaving 2 bases unmatched. The V gene's germline CDR1 is SQVTM and CDR2 ANQGSEA. The CDR3 spans 12 residues. The CDR3 coding sequence is TGCAGCACGACAGGGGGCACCGGGGAGCTGTTTTTT. This encodes CSTTGGTGELFF.

The chain is built from TRBV7-2 and TRBJ2-5; D unclear. CDR3 length: 15 residues. CDR1 and CDR2 from the germline V gene are SGHTA and FQGNSA. Trimming cost V 0 bases and J 2 bases, with 10 bases left between them. CDR3 residues: CASSLALSDQETQYF. The DNA of the CDR3 is TGTGCCAGCAGCTTAGCGCTGTCAGATCAAGAGACCCAGTACTTC.

Only a few counts were recorded for this clone. The chain employs TRBV13 and TRBJ2-1; D perhaps matches TRBD2 (6 bases). The V gene lost 5 bases and the J gene lost 7 bases, with 18 bases spanning the gap. The germline V gene encodes CDR1 PRHDT and CDR2 FYEKMQ (reference sequence). The CDR3 is made up of 15 amino acids. This CDR3 reads CASSPWDFSSNEQFF. The CDR3 region has the DNA TGTGCCAGCAGCCCATGGGACTTCTCCTCGAATGAGCAGTTCTTC.

This clone was observed a single time. This chain joins TRBV12-3 or TRBV12-4 and TRBJ1-1; no definite D call. CDR3 length: 13 residues. V lost 2 bases to trimming and J lost 7 bases, with 11 bases between them. CDR3: CASSLTPRGEAFF. In DNA form, the CDR3 reads TGTGCCAGCAGTTTAACCCCCAGAGGTGAAGCTTTCTTT.

The chain carries TRBV11-2 and TRBJ2-7; TRBD1 aligns across 7 bases. The CDR3 is 16 amino acids. CDR1 SGHAT and CDR2 FQNNGV come from the germline V gene. V gave up 4 bases and J gave up 2 bases; unmatched junction bases: 11. The CDR3 DNA sequence: TGTGCCAGCAGCTCTCAAGGGACAGTCAGAGCCTACGAGCAGTACTTC. Translated, it gives CASSSQGTVRAYEQYF. Filled out from reference TRBV11-2 and TRBJ2-7, the complete variable domain reads EAGVAQSPRYKIIEKRQSVAFWCNPISGHATLYWYQQILGQGPKLLIQFQNNGVVDDSQLPKDRFSAERLKGVDSTLKIQPAKLEDSAVYLCASSSQGTVRAYEQYFGPGTRLTVT.

The chain is built from TRBV3-1 (or the pseudogene TRBV3-2) and TRBJ2-1; the D gene is possibly TRBD2 (5 bases). Trimming removed 1 base from V and 1 base from J, with 8 bases in between. Per the germline V gene, CDR1 is LGHDT and CDR2 is YNNKEL (reference sequence). The CDR3 length is 15 residues. CDR3 nucleotide sequence: TGTGCCAGCAGCCAAGGAGGGCTATCCTACAATGAGCAGTTCTTC. This gives the protein CASSQGGLSYNEQFF.

The rearrangement links TRBV6-5 to TRBJ1-6; D unresolved. V was pared by 4 bases and J by 6 bases, with 7 bases between. CDR1 and CDR2 (germline): MNHEY, SVGAGI. The CDR3 spans 13 residues. CDR3 amino acids: CASSSYSNSPLHF. In nucleotides, the CDR3 is TGTGCCAGCAGTTCCTACTCTAATTCACCCCTCCACTTT.

The chain is built from TRBV29-1 and TRBJ2-2, with 8 positions matching TRBD1. The CDR3 is made up of 14 amino acids. With 5 bases clipped from V and 5 bases from J, the junction kept 7 bases outside the gene matches. In germline, CDR1 is SQVTM, CDR2 ANQGSEA. The CDR3 sequence is CSVRTGFKTGELFF. CDR3 nucleotides: TGCAGCGTTAGGACAGGGTTCAAGACCGGGGAGCTGTTTTTT.

There are a few counts of this clone. V usage is TRBV7-8 and J usage is TRBJ2-7; TRBD2 aligns across 14 bases. The germline gives CDR1 SGHVS, CDR2 FQNEAQ. The CDR3 sequence is 15 residues long. V lost 1 base, J lost 4 bases, and 0 bases stayed unmatched. The DNA for the CDR3 is TGTGCCAGCAGCTTAGGACTAGCGGGGGGGTACGAGCAGTACTTC. Translated: CASSLGLAGGYEQYF.

V gene TRBV9 combines with J gene TRBJ1-5; D gene unclear. Germline V lookup: CDR1 SGDLS, CDR2 YYNGEE. Trimming shortened V by 0 bases and J by 0 bases, and 10 bases separated the two germline ends. The CDR3 has 16 residues. CDR3 bases: TGTGCCAGCAGCGTAGGGGCAGAGACTAGCAATCAGCCCCAGCATTTT. It is translated as CASSVGAETSNQPQHF.

The J gene is TRBJ1-6, the V gene TRBV5-1, with 7 nucleotides matching TRBD1. CDR1 is SGHRS and CDR2 is YFSETQ in the germline V gene. This CDR3 is 17 amino acids long. After removal of 3 bases from V and 10 bases from J, the junction contained 16 bases not matched to a gene. CDR3 coding DNA: TGCGCCAGCAGCTCGGGTCGACAGGGAGGATCGCGATCACCCCTCCACTTT. Translation: CASSSGRQGGSRSPLHF.